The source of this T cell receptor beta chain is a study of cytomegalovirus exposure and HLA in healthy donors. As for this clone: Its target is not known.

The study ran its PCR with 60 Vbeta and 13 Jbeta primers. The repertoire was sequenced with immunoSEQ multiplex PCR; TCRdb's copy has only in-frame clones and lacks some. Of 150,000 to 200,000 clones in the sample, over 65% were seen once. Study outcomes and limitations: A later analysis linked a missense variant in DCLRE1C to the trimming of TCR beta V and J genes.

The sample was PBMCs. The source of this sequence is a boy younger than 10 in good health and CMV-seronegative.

CDR3 loop: CASSLAGSTDTQYF. DNA of the CDR3: TGTGCCAGCAGCCTAGCGGGGAGCACAGATACGCAGTATTTT. V gene TRBV5-4 combines with J gene TRBJ2-3, with 9 bases aligning to TRBD2. CDR1 and CDR2 (germline): SGHNT, YYREEE (reference sequence). The V segment lost 4 bases and the J segment 0 bases; nucleotides outside the gene matches: 0. The CDR3 extends over 14 amino acids.